The rows below give T cell receptor beta chains drawn from one sample of a study of blood T cell repertoires in COVID-19. The table came from immunoSEQ multiplex PCR; TCRdb's copy has only in-frame clones and leaves some out. The sample has roughly 93,000 clones, approximately 90% seen once; the top ten hold approximately 9.3%. Source material: peripheral blood. These TCRs come from a man in his forties or fifties with acute or convalescent COVID-19. CDR3s leave out the opening cysteine and the closing phenylalanine or tryptophan. The order of the fields is CDR3 length, V gene, J gene, CDR3 protein.

11,TRBV12-3/TRBV12-4,TRBJ1-5,ASSWGRNQPQH
12,TRBV5-4,TRBJ2-1,ASRRDRGHNEQF
13,TRBV6-4,TRBJ2-6,ASSRGNSGANVLT
13,TRBV6-1,TRBJ2-7,ASSEGRGSSYEQY
11,TRBV19,TRBJ1-1,ASRSMRDTEAF
13,TRBV19,TRBJ1-4,ASSMGAGVGEKLF
14,TRBV6-2/TRBV6-3,TRBJ1-1,ASSSLVARWNTEAF
15,TRBV5-1,TRBJ2-5,ASSDANLAGGTETQY
15,TRBV4-1,TRBJ1-6,ASSLDGLRSYNSPLH
14,TRBV3-1/TRBV3-2,TRBJ2-1,ASSRQTSGGRNEQF
14,TRBV5-5,TRBJ1-1,ASASLTGGLNTEAF
9,TRBV28,TRBJ1-2,ASSFVLGYT
12,TRBV6-2/TRBV6-3,TRBJ2-1,ASSYSGQFYEQF
11,TRBV3-1/TRBV3-2,TRBJ2-3,ASRNRGADTQY
11,TRBV12-3/TRBV12-4,TRBJ1-4,ASSLSGLEKLF
11,TRBV29-1,TRBJ1-1,SVRSGGRTEAF
11,TRBV27,TRBJ1-2,ASSLGRGQGYT
13,TRBV9,TRBJ1-6,ASSVDGQGNSPLH
11,TRBV10-3,TRBJ1-2,AISGTGNYGYT
13,TRBV7-9,TRBJ1-3,ASSYKQGSGNTIY
10,TRBV28,TRBJ1-1,ASSPQIAEAF
13,TRBV11-3,TRBJ2-5,ASSLGGSREETQY
13,TRBV5-5,TRBJ1-2,ASSVGTGQGVGYT
14,TRBV19,TRBJ1-5,ASNRDRGNGNQPQH
16,TRBV7-9,TRBJ2-5,ASSEPGQGSLRQETQY
12,TRBV28,TRBJ1-2,ASSLDQGVYIYT
12,TRBV10-3,TRBJ2-3,AISENAGTDTQY
12,TRBV7-8,TRBJ1-6,ASSLARYNSPLH
13,TRBV7-2,TRBJ1-5,ASSLGQERNQPQH
14,TRBV7-6,TRBJ2-1,ASSLLTGTGDNEQF
12,TRBV30,TRBJ1-2,AWSPTGGRYGYT
12,TRBV28,TRBJ1-1,ASSLAGQNTEAF
13,TRBV7-2,TRBJ2-3,ASSLGTGVSDTQY
13,TRBV6-5,TRBJ2-1,ASSWDTSSYNEQF
12,TRBV11-2,TRBJ2-3,ASSLDRDRGWTY
12,TRBV5-1,TRBJ2-3,ASSPQQGVDTQY
12,TRBV4-1,TRBJ2-5,ASSPRIIQETQY